The following is a T cell receptor beta chain sequence with its context. There is no known antigen for this receptor. The input lacks base qualities; no much larger clone sits a single base away. Explained via the paper, the time point label denotes: sample from adult after SARS-CoV-2 infection, after symptom onset. A couple of convalescent COVID-19 patients, sampled after symptom onset from adults with prior SARS-CoV-2 infection, were also TCR-sequenced for comparison. This sample was included in a study of T cell responses to AZD1222 COVID-19 vaccine (dated by TCRdb to the early 2020s). Regarding the study in general: TCR sequencing was performed for 230 to 250 trial participants, of whom 200 to 210 were given two doses of AZD1222 and some 25 were given two doses of MenACWY control vaccine. Enrollment into the trials was organized by age into subgroups of 18-55, 56-69 and 70-plus years, and those subgroups contained roughly 150, 30 and 60 TCR-sequenced participants, respectively. The research as a whole found: Participants were mostly white British, with more females than males. The authors suggested clonal diversity may have been underestimated. Conclusions about previously exposed vaccinees are limited, since just 6 or 7 AZD1222 recipients were seropositive for SARS-CoV-2 at baseline. Reportedly, almost half of the unique spike-specific TCRs recognized epitopes lying outside the regions that are mutated in the B.1.351 and B.1.1.7 variants. A significant rise in spike-specific TCR breadth and depth was observed after two AZD1222 doses relative to day 0 and relative to MenACWY recipients. Vaccine-associated CD4 TCRs spanned the whole spike protein, with dominant responses in regions 160-218 and 743-854. Because no day 14 peak-response samples were available, repertoires were characterized only after the peak T cell response. In the small 56-69-year group, the increase in depth fell short of significance, most likely because of low power.

The CDR3 regions of human TCRbeta chains were analyzed by immunosequencing. As for the authors' bioinformatics: TCRs in the repertoires were matched against a reference library of SARS-CoV-2-specific TCRs that had been generated with the MIRA antigen-specificity platform. Breadth meant the fraction of unique TCRs that were SARS-CoV-2-associated, whereas depth meant the fraction of total T cells that were SARS-CoV-2-associated. Using the MIRA data, each spike-specific TCR was assigned both to the spike region to which the TCR was reactive and to a CD4 or CD8 class. Log10-transformed breadth and depth values were compared by one-way ANOVA with Sidak's multiple comparisons tests. In TCRdb, the immuneACCESS table is reduced to in-frame sequences with V and J assigned. These tables do not hold every clone; where another copy was compared, an unresolved V gene accounts for under half, and the others remain unexplained. Clone size and V and J calls were adopted from that table, with D and trimming inferred from the DNA. This sample gives about 150,000 clones in total; roughly nine tenths of them show up just once. The ten largest clones add up to 5.5% to 8% of the sample.

The germline V gene yields KGHSH for CDR1 and LQKENI for CDR2. Deletion took 0 bases off V and 5 bases off J, with a span of 4 bases between the germline ends. The CDR3 spans 12 residues, from the cysteine through the phenylalanine. Of all the DNA, just the CDR3 is kept, 36 bases in frame from base 1. Here the chain combines TRBV18 and TRBJ1-2; the D gene cannot be named for sure. Sample: peripheral blood, taken after recovery from COVID-19. The receptor comes from an adult who had recovered from COVID-19. Here the CDR3 is given as CASSPPSYGYTF. Read as DNA, the sequence is TGTGCCAGCTCACCACCGAGTTATGGCTACACCTTC.